This T cell receptor beta chain was captured in a study of CD8 T cells in ankylosing spondylitis. Study results and limitations: Fewer than 10 highly homologous variants formed a TCR beta motif that appeared characteristic of ankylosing spondylitis blood. Prior work had noted some motif variants in reactive arthritis blood and synovial fluid. Within peripheral blood, clones linked to disease were CD8+ and relatively rare. The study looked at matched synovial fluid samples from ankylosing spondylitis patients. Disease-linked clones were reported to be significantly enriched there.

The CDR3 sequence is 14 residues long. The germline V and J ends were trimmed by 6 bases and 0 bases, with 10 bases remaining between them. The germline V gene encodes CDR1 ENHRY and CDR2 SYGVKD. This clonotype has only a few counts. Its matching antigen is unknown. Researchers built TCR beta libraries using quantitative 5'-RACE with molecular barcodes. TCRdb analysed the 5' RACE reads with MiXCR anew, one entry per CDR3 protein. The sample lists some 840,000 distinct CDR3 sequences, over 9.5% occurring once. Sequenced material: blood, either unsorted or a sorted T cell fraction (not recorded which). The clonotype was recovered from a male donor with ankylosing spondylitis. This chain uses TRBV10-3 with TRBJ2-3; tentative D call: TRBD2 (6 bases). The CDR3 bases are TGTGCCATCAGGTCTAGCGTTAGCACAGATACGCAGTATTTT. It translates to CAIRSSVSTDTQYF.